A single T cell receptor beta chain is shown here with its context. J lost 3 bases, V lost 7 bases, and 5 bases had no gene match. Germline CDR1 SEHNR, CDR2 FQNEAQ (reference sequence). The CDR3 totals 13 residues. The team ran DNA from unsorted PBMCs on ten immunoSEQ deep assay plates for sequencing. The table came from immunoSEQ multiplex PCR; TCRdb's copy has only in-frame clones and leaves some out. The repertoire has fewer than 650,000 clones, around three quarters of them found once; the top ten carry 12%. This specimen comes from a study of shared clonotypes between healthy human individuals. On the study more broadly: Sampling drew on donors who were a couple of women and three men aged 18 to 49.

The sample was PBMCs. This clonotype was sampled from a woman aged 40-49 years in good health. Some clones in this sample may be carry-over from other donors' samples. V and J are TRBV7-9 and TRBJ1-1; 7 bases align to TRBD1. The CDR3 here is CASKTGEHTEAFF. DNA of the CDR3: TGTGCCAGCAAAACAGGGGAACACACTGAAGCTTTCTTT. The full variable domain, completed using reference TRBV7-9 and TRBJ1-1, is DTGVSQNPRHKITKRGQNVTFRCDPISEHNRLYWYRQTLGQGPEFLTYFQNEAQLEKSRLLSDRFSAERPKGSFSTLEIQRTEQGDSAMYLCASKTGEHTEAFFGQGTRLTVV.